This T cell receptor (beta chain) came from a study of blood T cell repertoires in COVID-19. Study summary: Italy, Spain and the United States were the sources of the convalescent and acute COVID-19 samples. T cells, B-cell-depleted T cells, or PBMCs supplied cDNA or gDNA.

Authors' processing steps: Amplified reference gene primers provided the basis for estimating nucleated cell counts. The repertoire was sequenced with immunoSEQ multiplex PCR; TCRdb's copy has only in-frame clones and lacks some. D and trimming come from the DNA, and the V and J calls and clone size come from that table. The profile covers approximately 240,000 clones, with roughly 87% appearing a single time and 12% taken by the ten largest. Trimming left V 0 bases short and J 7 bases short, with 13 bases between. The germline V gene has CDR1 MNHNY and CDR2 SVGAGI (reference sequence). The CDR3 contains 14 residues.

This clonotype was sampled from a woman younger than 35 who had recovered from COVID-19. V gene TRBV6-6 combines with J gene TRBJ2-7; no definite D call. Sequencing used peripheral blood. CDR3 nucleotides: TGTGCCAGCAGTTACTCGTTGGTAGAGGAAGAGCAGTACTTC. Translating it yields CASSYSLVEEEQYF.